The clone carrying this TCR beta chain was seen a few times. The target antigen is unknown. Researchers built TCR beta libraries using quantitative 5'-RACE with molecular barcodes. Each CDR3 protein gets one entry after TCRdb re-called the 5' RACE reads with MiXCR. The sample has approximately 300,000 distinct CDR3 sequences, 20% seen once. The entry originates in a study of CD8 T cells in ankylosing spondylitis. The ends lost 0 bases at V and 0 bases at J; junction bases unmatched: 18. The CDR3 totals 22 residues. The germline V gene encodes CDR1 SGHRS and CDR2 YFSETQ. Study conclusions and caveats: Some of the motif variants had earlier been found in reactive arthritis patients' fluid and blood. Matched ankylosing spondylitis synovial fluid reportedly showed significant enrichment of disease-linked clones.

The origin of this receptor is a male donor with ankylosing spondylitis or in good health (not recorded which). The chain has TRBV5-1 and TRBJ2-3, with TRBD2 matching 11 bases. Sequencing used blood, either unsorted or a sorted T cell fraction (not recorded which). CDR3 bases: TGCGCCAGCAGCTTGGGTTCTATTGGACTAGCGGGCCTTGCCGACAGCACAGATACGCAGTATTTT. Protein product: CASSLGSIGLAGLADSTDTQYF.